Described below is a single T cell receptor (beta chain) sequence and its context. Its antigen remains unknown. The sample belongs to a study of radiotherapy plus CTLA-4 blockade in lung cancer. Study-level information: Disease control was seen in over 25% of patients, objective responses in roughly 17%. Study-wide results and caveats: Interferon-beta, together with early blood T cell clone dynamics, reportedly best predicted response. The study found tumor-derived TCR clones expanded in blood after radiotherapy plus ipilimumab.

Germline CDR1 is MDHEN and CDR2 is SYDVKM. The CDR3 contains 15 residues. V dropped 6 bases and J dropped 4; count of bases not matched to a gene: 5. The study gave focal radiation plus ipilimumab CTLA-4 blockade to patients with chemo-refractory metastatic non-small-cell lung cancer. Measured with immunoSEQ multiplex PCR; TCRdb has only the in-frame clones, and not every one. The data hold tens of thousands of clones, with approximately 79% observed a single time. Sequencing was performed on peripheral blood, taken from a patient treated with radiotherapy plus ipilimumab. This clonotype was sampled from a human donor with non-small cell lung cancer who had stable disease on radiotherapy plus ipilimumab. The V and J genes are TRBV28 and TRBJ2-6, with 8 bases matching TRBD1. This CDR3 reads CASREQGVGANVLTF. CDR3 coding DNA: TGTGCCAGCAGAGAACAGGGGGTCGGGGCCAACGTCCTGACTTTC.